This TCR beta chain was found in a study of cytomegalovirus exposure and HLA in healthy donors. Points from the study as a whole: Sequencing depth roughly uniform across donors was assumed in presence/absence analyses. The analysis excluded some indistinguishable V segments, including TRBV6-2 and TRBV6-3. The later analysis indicated that the majority of CMV-associated TCR beta chains appeared HLA-restricted.

PCR used 60 Vbeta primers and 13 Jbeta primers. Sequenced by immunoSEQ multiplex PCR; TCRdb stores in-frame clones only, minus some. This sample has about 130,000 clones; 76% occur once, and the top ten carry approximately 3.4%. In regard to this clone: The antigen remains undetermined.

This CDR3 spans 14 amino acids. Trimming at V came to 1 base and at J to 4 bases, leaving 2 bases not matched to a gene. The germline CDR1 and CDR2 sequences are SGHAT and FQNNGV. Sequencing was done on a sample of PBMCs. The receptor comes from a man between 40 and 49 years old in good health and CMV-seronegative. V gene TRBV11-2 combines with J gene TRBJ2-7; 9 bases line up with TRBD2. The CDR3, as DNA: TGTGCCAGCAGCTTAGGACTAGCGGTGTACGAGCAGTACTTC. It specifies CASSLGLAVYEQYF. Complete variable domain (other parts from reference TRBV11-2 and TRBJ2-7): EAGVAQSPRYKIIEKRQSVAFWCNPISGHATLYWYQQILGQGPKLLIQFQNNGVVDDSQLPKDRFSAERLKGVDSTLKIQPAKLEDSAVYLCASSLGLAVYEQYFGPGTRLTVT.